This T cell receptor beta chain stems from a study of CD8 T cells in Susac syndrome. The germline V and J ends were trimmed by 6 bases and 2 bases, with 11 bases remaining between them. The germline CDR1 and CDR2 sequences are MNHEY and SVGAGI. The CDR3 runs to 15 residues. RNA totalling roughly 0.45 to 1 ug underwent reverse transcription with random hexamers. TCRdb independently ran MiXCR on the immunoSEQ multiplex PCR reads; one entry per CDR3 protein. This sample has some 150,000 distinct CDR3 sequences, with approximately 95% found just once. V gene TRBV6-5 combines with J gene TRBJ1-6; D is possibly TRBD1 (5 bases). The TCR originated in a human donor with Susac syndrome. The sample consisted of CD4+ T cells from PBMCs. The CDR3 DNA is TGTGCCAGCAGCTGGCAGGGAACCTATAATTCACCCCTCCACTTT. Amino acids: CASSWQGTYNSPLHF.